This note documents a single T cell receptor (beta chain) sequence. The table lists this clone with a few counts. Its target antigen remains unknown. Base qualities are not at hand, and no much larger clone is one base apart. These data are taken from a study of cytomegalovirus exposure and HLA in healthy donors (dated by TCRdb to 2016 to 2017). About the full investigation: An earlier analysis of approximately 550 of the donors reported 250 to 350 Gb of sequence data and some 120 million unique TCR beta sequences from 150 million to 200 million T cells. The number of typed donors differed by locus: roughly 620-640 for A, B, C, DRB1 and DQB1; 522 for DQA1; approximately 600 for DPA1; and 400 to 480 for DPB1. A later genetic analysis used genome-wide SNP genotypes for about 55% of the 666 donors, treating that subset as a discovery cohort. About five DR-DQ haplotypes were handled as single units for association and clustering because linkage in the cohort was strong. Approximately 300 gigabases of sequencing data and around 87 million unique TCR sequences were included in an early release covering about 600 HLA-typed donors. Using immunosequencing, the study profiled T cell repertoires from about 620 subjects and related those repertoires to cytomegalovirus serostatus. Every repertoire in the discovery cohort had been generated on one and the same sequencing platform. Of the approximately 400 genotyped donors, about 84% fell in the genetic ancestry cluster associated with self-reported Caucasian donors. A later analysis re-analyzed previously published TCR beta repertoires from roughly 690 donors and added high-resolution HLA genotyping to study TCR occurrence patterns. To decide whether each TCR beta V gene segment behaved as functional or pseudogenic, an earlier analysis of some 600 of the donors relied on high-throughput TCR beta sequencing. Besides the first cohort of 666 subjects, a separate validation cohort made up of some 110 different subjects was used. Donor age, sex, ethnicity and CMV serostatus were collected together with the repertoire data. Both class I and class II loci were covered by HLA typing, at four-digit resolution. The aim of the study was to test whether cataloging public T cell receptors could identify signatures of past pathogen exposure. Rather than using new phenotypic data, the later analysis identified candidate immune exposures from TCR beta sequences and from how often those sequences occurred across donors. To predict cytomegalovirus infection status, the study combined high-throughput TCR immunosequencing, statistical association of individual TCRs with disease status, and machine learning. Among 398 genotyped donors of the cohort, an average of about 220,000 unique TCR beta nucleotide sequences was sequenced per donor, of which 15% to 20% were non-productive. General findings and caveats noted by the study authors: The authors suggested that the approach could potentially be extended to other disease states and immunological phenotypes. CMV serostatus was the only immune exposure information available for the cohort. Because counts were too low, seventeen rarely observed V segments, including chromosome 9 orphons, were excluded from the earlier analysis of around 640 of the donors. Across donors, most TCR sequences were observed very rarely, whereas some public TCRs were present in many individuals. In a later analysis, HLA-associated TCR beta chains showed more clonal expansion and lower generation probabilities than non-associated chains that were equally common. When HLA alleles, especially DR and DQ, strongly co-occurred, attributing TCR associations to individual alleles was difficult. The classifier was reported to diagnose cytomegalovirus status with high specificity and sensitivity in both the original cohort and the validation cohort. A later analysis found that most CMV-associated TCR beta chains appeared HLA-restricted, with HLA associations seemingly driven largely by CMV exposure. The presence/absence analyses assumed that sequencing depth was roughly uniform across donors, and that assumption may not be true. Compared with the approximately 600-donor mean, donors in an Asian-associated ancestry cluster had fewer N-insertions in productive TCRs, according to a later genetic analysis. In a later genetic analysis, a missense DCLRE1C variant was associated with V-gene and J-gene trimming of TCR beta chains, and the association was replicated in an independent cohort. A later analysis reported that several top co-occurrence clusters appeared linked to parvovirus B19, influenza, CMV and Epstein-Barr virus. The sequencing pipeline was judged likely to have produced a cluster of highly shared sequence variants as a technical artifact. In vitro tests confirmed that three of the cytomegalovirus-associated TCR beta chains recognize cytomegalovirus antigens. In a later analysis, TCR association rates were found to vary across HLA loci, with the most associated TCRs seen for DRB1 alleles and the fewest for HLA-C alleles. Because HLA typing was missing for some donors at each locus, association tests included only the typed subset. Linkage disequilibrium might explain the correlated functional status among segregating V segments, but an unknown experimental factor could not be excluded. Because the 87-base-pair reads could not distinguish some IMGT-functional V segments, including TRBV6-2 and TRBV6-3, those segments were excluded. A further reported finding was that TCR beta sequences accurately predicted the HLA-A and HLA-B alleles for most subjects in the first cohort. Specific HLA alleles were associated with 15,000 to 20,000 TCR beta sequences at a false discovery rate of 0.05 in a later analysis. The study listed 164 TCR beta chains as associated with cytomegalovirus. An earlier analysis of approximately 530 of the donors showed that most TCR beta V segments appeared in productive rearrangements either about 90% or about 30% of the time, which broadly matched IMGT annotations. In this cohort, only TCR beta chains were sequenced, and detectable features were limited by the absence of alpha or paired-chain data.

In total, 630 or so healthy bone marrow donors made up the cohort. At the time of sampling, every cohort member was nominally healthy, though immune exposures that went unrecorded were likely present. The donor was CMV seropositive and belonged to the group of over 250 seropositive cohort members. Every donor gave a peripheral blood sample, and the peripheral blood mononuclear cells from that sample were used for TCR beta sequencing. The Qiagen DNeasy Blood Extraction Kit was used to extract genomic DNA from the blood cell samples. Library preparation used the immunoSEQ multiplex PCR assay. A mixture of 60 forward primers for TCR Vbeta segments and 13 reverse primers for TCR Jbeta segments was used in the multiplex PCR. The CDR3 region of rearranged TCR beta genes was amplified from genomic DNA by a multiplex PCR assay. The Illumina HiSeq System was used to sequence the amplified TCR beta libraries as 87-base-pair reads. In the original analysis: Across the 600 to 700 repertoires, a later analysis counted some 81 million unique TCR beta chains, around 11 million of which were shared by at least two donors. Raw reads were error-corrected and collapsed into unique sequences by a nearest-neighbor algorithm in which closely related sequences were merged to remove PCR and sequencing errors. CDR3 sequences were aligned to IMGT reference sequences to assign V, D and J gene segments. For a sequence to be retained, a match of at least six nucleotides to both a V gene segment and a J gene segment was required. A rearrangement counted as productive if the CDR3 had no stop codons and remained in frame with V and J, and every other rearrangement counted as non-productive. CDR3 was defined according to IMGT convention as the region running from the second conserved V-encoded cysteine to the conserved J-encoded phenylalanine. The earlier analysis of about 590 of the donors excluded sequences that lacked an unambiguous match to a single V gene segment. In an earlier analysis of approximately 590 of the donors, a V segment was called functional when productive rearrangements were above 56.7%, and segregating when the standard deviation between donors exceeded 5%. To diagnose cytomegalovirus status from the catalog of TCR beta chain sequences, a statistical classification framework was built. A later analysis assigned V and J genes by comparing TCR nucleotide sequences with IMGT/GENE-DB human TR gene sequences. In a later analysis, CDR3 sequences and most-parsimonious VDJ recombination scenarios were assigned using the TCRdist pipeline. In a later analysis, each TCR beta chain was defined by its CDR3 amino acid sequence together with its V-gene family, and reads without a unique V-gene family were excluded. To address suspected cross-contamination and a sequencing artifact, a later analysis removed a few hundred highly shared, low-generation-probability nucleotide sequences. In a later analysis, a clonal expansion index was calculated for each public chain from normalized within-repertoire ranks of inferred template counts. In a later analysis, generation probabilities were computed with a VDJ recombination model fitted to out-of-frame rearrangements, and the resulting probabilities were checked against IGoR. A later analysis scored TCR-TCR, TCR-HLA and TCR-CMV co-occurrence with hypergeometric tests, applying a repertoire-size bias correction to TCR pairs. To estimate false discovery rates, a later analysis permuted the HLA or CMV assignments 20 times. In a later analysis, co-occurring TCRs were grouped using DBSCAN, and TCRdist sequence similarity was added for clustering within HLA-allele-positive subsets. Repertoires with fewer than 30,000 or more than 120,000 public chains were left out of co-occurrence clustering, as were five repertoires with anomalous nucleotide sharing. TCRdb mirrors the immuneACCESS table, restricted to in-frame sequences. Some clones are absent from its copies; in checked studies, under half trace to an unresolved V gene, and the reason for the others is unknown. V and J calls and clone size are as listed in that table; D and trimming were resolved from the DNA. This sample has about 43,000 clones in its table, and about 60% of those were observed once. Around 12% of the sample comes from the top ten.

As encoded in the germline V gene, CDR1 is SGHTA while CDR2 is FQGNSA. The CDR3 spans 16 residues, from the cysteine through the phenylalanine. Only the CDR3 portion is preserved as DNA: 48 bases, with reading frame beginning at the first base. Ends trimmed: V by 1 base, J by 7 bases; bases unmatched to a gene: 7. The chain is made from TRBV7-2 and TRBJ2-1; 10 junctional bases match TRBD2. The sample consisted of PBMCs. This TCR derives from a man in his fifties or sixties in good health and CMV-seropositive. The CDR3 has the sequence CASSLVGASGSNEQFF. The DNA is TGTGCCAGCAGCTTAGTCGGTGCTAGCGGGAGTAATGAGCAGTTCTTC. Beyond the CDR3, the reference TRBV7-2 and TRBJ2-1 genes provide the residues; the full variable domain reads: GAGVSQSPSNKVTEKGKDVELRCDPISGHTALYWYRQSLGQGLEFLIYFQGNSAPDKSGLPSDRFSAERTGGSVSTLTIQRTQQEDSAVYLCASSLVGASGSNEQFFGPGTRLTVL.